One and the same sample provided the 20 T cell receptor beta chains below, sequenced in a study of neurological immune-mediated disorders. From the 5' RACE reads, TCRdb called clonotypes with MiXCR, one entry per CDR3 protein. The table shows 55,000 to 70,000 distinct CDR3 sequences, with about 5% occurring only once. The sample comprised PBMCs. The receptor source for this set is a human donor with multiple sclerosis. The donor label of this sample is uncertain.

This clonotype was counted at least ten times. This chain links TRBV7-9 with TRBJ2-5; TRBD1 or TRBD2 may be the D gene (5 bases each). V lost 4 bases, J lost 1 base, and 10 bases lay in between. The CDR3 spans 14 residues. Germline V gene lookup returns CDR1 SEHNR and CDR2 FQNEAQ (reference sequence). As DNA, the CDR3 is TGTGCCAGCAGCTCCGCCGGGGCCCAAGAGACCCAGTACTTC. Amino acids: CASSSAGAQETQYF. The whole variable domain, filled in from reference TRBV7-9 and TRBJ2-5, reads DTGVSQNPRHKITKRGQNVTFRCDPISEHNRLYWYRQTLGQGPEFLTYFQNEAQLEKSRLLSDRFSAERPKGSFSTLEIQRTEQGDSAMYLCASSSAGAQETQYFGPGTRLLVL.

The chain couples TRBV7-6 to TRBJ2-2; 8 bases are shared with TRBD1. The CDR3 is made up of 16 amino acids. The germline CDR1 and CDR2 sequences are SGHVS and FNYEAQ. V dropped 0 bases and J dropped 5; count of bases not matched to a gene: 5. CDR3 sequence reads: CASSLAPGGRTGELFF. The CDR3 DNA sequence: TGTGCCAGCAGCTTAGCCCCAGGGGGCAGGACCGGGGAGCTGTTTTTT.

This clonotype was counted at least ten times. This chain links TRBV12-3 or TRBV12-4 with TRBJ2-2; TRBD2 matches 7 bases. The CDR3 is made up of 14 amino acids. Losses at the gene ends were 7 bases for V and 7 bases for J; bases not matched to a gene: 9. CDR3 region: CASIPTRGYGELFF. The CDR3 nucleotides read TGTGCCAGCATCCCGACGCGGGGGTACGGGGAGCTGTTTTTT.

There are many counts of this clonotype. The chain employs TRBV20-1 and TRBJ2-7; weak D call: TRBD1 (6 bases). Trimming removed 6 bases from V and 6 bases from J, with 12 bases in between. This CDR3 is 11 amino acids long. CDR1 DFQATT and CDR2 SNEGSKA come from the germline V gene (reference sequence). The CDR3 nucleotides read TGCAGTGCCACGACAGGTACCGAGCAGTACTTC. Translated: CSATTGTEQYF.

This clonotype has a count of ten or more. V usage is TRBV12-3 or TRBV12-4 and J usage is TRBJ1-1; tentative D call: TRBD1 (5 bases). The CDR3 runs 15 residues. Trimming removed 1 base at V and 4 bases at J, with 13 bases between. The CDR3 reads CASSLDRNYGTEAFF. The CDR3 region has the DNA TGTGCCAGCAGTTTAGACAGGAACTATGGCACTGAAGCTTTCTTT.

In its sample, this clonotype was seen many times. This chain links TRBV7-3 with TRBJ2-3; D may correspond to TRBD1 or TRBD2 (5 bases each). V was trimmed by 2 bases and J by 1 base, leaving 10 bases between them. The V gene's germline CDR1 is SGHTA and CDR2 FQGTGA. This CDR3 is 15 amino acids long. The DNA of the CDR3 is TGTGCCAGCAGCTTAGAGGTGGGGGGCACAGATACGCAGTATTTT. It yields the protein CASSLEVGGTDTQYF.

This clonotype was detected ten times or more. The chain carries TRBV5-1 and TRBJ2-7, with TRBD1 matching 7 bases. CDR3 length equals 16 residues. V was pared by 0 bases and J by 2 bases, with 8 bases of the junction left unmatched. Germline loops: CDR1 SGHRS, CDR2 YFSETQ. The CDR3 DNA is TGCGCCAGCAGCTTGGGCCCCGGGACAGCTACCTACGAGCAGTACTTC. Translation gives CASSLGPGTATYEQYF.

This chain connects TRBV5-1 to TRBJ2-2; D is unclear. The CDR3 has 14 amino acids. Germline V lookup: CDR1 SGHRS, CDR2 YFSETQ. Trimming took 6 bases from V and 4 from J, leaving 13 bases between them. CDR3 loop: CASIQTPSTGELFF. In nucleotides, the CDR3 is TGCGCCAGCATCCAGACACCGAGCACCGGGGAGCTGTTTTTT.

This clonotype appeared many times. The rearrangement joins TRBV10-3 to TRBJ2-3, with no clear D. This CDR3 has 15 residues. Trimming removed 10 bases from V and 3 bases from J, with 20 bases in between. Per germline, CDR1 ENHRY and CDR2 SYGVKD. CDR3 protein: CATGPNWEGTDTQYF. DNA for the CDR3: TGTGCCACCGGTCCCAACTGGGAAGGGACAGATACGCAGTATTTT.

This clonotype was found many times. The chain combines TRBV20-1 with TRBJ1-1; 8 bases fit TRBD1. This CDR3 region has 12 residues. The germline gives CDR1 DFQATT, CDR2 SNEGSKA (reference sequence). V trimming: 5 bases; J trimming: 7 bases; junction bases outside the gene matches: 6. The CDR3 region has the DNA TGCAGTGCTGACAGGGGTTATGATGAAGCTTTCTTT. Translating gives CSADRGYDEAFF.

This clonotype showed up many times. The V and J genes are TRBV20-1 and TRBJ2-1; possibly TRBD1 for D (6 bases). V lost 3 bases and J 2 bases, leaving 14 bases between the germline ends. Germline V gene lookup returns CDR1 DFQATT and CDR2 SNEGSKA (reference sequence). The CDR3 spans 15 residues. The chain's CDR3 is CSARNRDPAYNEQFF. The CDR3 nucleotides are TGCAGTGCTAGGAACAGGGACCCAGCCTACAATGAGCAGTTCTTC.

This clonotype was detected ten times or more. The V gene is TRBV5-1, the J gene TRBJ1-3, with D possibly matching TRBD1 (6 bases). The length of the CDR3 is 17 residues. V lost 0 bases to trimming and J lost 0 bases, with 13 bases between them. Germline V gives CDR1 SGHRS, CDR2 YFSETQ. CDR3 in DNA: TGCGCCAGCAGCTTGGGACAGGCTATTCACTCTGGAAACACCATATATTTT. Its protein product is CASSLGQAIHSGNTIYF.

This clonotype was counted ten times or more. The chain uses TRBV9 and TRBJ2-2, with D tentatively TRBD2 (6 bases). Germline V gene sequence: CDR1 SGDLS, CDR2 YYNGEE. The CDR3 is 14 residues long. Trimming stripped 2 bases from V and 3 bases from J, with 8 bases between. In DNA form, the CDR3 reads TGTGCCAGCAGCGTGGGAGGAGACACCGGGGAGCTGTTTTTT. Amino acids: CASSVGGDTGELFF.

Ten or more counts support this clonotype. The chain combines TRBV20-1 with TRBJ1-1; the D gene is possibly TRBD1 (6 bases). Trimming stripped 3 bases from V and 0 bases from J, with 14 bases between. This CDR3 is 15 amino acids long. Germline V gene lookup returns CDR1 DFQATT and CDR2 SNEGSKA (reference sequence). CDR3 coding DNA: TGCAGTGCTAGTTCAGGGGCAAGACTGAACACTGAAGCTTTCTTT. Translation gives CSASSGARLNTEAFF.

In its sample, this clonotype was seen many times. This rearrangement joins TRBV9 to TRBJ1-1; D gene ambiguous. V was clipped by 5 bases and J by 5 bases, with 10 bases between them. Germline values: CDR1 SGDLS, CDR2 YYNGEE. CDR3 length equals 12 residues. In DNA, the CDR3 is TGTGCCAGCAGACCGGTTGGAACTGAAGCTTTCTTT. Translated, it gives CASRPVGTEAFF.

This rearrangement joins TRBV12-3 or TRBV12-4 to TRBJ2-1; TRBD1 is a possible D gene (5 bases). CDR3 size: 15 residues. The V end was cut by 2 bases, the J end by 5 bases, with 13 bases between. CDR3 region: CASSLRGGLDNEQFF. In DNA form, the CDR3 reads TGTGCCAGCAGTTTAAGGGGCGGCCTCGACAATGAGCAGTTCTTC.

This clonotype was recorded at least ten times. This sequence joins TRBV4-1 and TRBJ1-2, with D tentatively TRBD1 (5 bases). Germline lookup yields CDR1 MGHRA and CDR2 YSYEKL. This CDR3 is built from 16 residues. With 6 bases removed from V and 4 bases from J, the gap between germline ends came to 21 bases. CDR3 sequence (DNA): TGCGCCAGCAGACGGGACCAGCCACATGACTTCTATGGCTACACCTTC. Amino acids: CASRRDQPHDFYGYTF.

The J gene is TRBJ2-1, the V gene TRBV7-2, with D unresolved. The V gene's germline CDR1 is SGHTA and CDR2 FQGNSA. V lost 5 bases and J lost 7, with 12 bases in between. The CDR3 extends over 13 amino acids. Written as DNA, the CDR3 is TGTGCCAGCAGCCAACTGTCCGGAAATGAGCAGTTCTTC. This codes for CASSQLSGNEQFF.

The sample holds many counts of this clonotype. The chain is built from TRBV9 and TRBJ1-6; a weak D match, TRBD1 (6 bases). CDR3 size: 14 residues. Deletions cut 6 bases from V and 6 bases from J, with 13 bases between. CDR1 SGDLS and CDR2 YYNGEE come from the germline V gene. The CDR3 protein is CASKQGLTNSPLHF. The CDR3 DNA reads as TGTGCCAGCAAACAGGGATTAACTAATTCACCCCTCCACTTT.

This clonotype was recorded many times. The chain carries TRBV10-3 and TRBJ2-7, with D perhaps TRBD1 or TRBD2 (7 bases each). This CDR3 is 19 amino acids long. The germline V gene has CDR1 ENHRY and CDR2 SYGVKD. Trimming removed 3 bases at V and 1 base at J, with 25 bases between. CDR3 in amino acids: CAISDPGQRGPHTSYEQYF. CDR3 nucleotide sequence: TGTGCCATCAGTGACCCGGGACAGCGGGGCCCCCATACTTCCTACGAGCAGTACTTC.